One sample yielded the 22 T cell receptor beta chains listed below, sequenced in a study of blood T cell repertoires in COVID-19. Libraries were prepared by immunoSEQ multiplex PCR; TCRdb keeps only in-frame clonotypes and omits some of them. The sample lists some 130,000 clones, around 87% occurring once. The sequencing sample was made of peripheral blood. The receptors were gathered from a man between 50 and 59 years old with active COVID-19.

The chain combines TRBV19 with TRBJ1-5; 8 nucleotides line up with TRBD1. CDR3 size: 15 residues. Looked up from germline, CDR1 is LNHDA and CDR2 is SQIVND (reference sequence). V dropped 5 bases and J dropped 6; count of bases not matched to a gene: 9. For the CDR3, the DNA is TGTGCCAGTAGTGACGACAGGGGTTTGGTTCAGCCCCAGCATTTT. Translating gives CASSDDRGLVQPQHF.

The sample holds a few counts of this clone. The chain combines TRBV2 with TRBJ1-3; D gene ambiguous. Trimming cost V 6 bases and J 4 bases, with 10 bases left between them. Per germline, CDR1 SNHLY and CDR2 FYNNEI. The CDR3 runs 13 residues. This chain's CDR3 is CASRGEAGNTIYF. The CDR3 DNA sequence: TGTGCCAGCAGAGGCGAGGCGGGAAACACCATATATTTT.

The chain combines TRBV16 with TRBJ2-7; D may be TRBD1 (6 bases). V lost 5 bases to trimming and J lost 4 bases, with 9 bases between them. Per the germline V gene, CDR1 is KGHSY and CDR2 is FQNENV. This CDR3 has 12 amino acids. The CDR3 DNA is TGTGCCAGCAGCGACAGGTTATACGAGCAGTACTTC. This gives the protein CASSDRLYEQYF.

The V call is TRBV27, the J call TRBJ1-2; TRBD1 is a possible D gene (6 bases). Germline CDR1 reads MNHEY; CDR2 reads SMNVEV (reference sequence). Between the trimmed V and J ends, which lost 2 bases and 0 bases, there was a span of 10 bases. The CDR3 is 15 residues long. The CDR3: CASSLGGRANYGYTF. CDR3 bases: TGTGCCAGCAGTTTAGGGGGCAGGGCTAACTATGGCTACACCTTC.

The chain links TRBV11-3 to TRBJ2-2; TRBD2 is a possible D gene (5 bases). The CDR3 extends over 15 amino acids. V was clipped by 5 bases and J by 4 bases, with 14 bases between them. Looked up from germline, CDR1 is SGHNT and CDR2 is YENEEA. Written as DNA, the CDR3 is TGTGCCAGCAGCCAAGACCGGGGTAGCACCGGGGAGCTGTTTTTT. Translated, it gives CASSQDRGSTGELFF.

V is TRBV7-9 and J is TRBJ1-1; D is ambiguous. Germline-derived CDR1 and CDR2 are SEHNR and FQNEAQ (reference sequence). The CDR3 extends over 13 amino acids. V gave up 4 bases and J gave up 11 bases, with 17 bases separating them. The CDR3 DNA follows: TGTGCCAGCAGCTCCCAAGGAGGGCTTGAGGCTTTCTTT. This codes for CASSSQGGLEAFF.

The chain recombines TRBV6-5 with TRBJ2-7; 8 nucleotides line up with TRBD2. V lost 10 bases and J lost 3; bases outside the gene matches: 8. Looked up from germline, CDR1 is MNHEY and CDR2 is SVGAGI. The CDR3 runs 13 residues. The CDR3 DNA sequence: TGTGCCACCGGCCCGGGACTAGTCTACGAGCAGTACTTC. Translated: CATGPGLVYEQYF.

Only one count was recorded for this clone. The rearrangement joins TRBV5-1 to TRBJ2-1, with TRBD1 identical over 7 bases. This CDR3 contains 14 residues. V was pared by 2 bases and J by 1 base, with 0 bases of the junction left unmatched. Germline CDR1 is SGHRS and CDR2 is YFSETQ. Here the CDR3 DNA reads TGCGCCAGCAGCTTACAGGGGTCCTACAATGAGCAGTTCTTC. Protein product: CASSLQGSYNEQFF. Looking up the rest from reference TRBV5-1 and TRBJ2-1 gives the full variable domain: KAGVTQTPRYLIKTRGQQVTLSCSPISGHRSVSWYQQTPGQGLQFLFEYFSETQRNKGNFPGRFSGRQFSNSRSEMNVSTLELGDSALYLCASSLQGSYNEQFFGPGTRLTVL.

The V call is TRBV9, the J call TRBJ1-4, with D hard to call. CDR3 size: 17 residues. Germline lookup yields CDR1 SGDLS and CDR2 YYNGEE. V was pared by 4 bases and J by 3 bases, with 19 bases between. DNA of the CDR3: TGTGCCAGCAGCATCCGACCCACACAGAGCTCTAATGAAAAACTGTTTTTT. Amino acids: CASSIRPTQSSNEKLFF.

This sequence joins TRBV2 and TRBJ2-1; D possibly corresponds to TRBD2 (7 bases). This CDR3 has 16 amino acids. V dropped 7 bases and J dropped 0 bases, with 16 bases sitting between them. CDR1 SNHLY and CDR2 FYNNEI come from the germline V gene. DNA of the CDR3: TGTGCCAGCAAGGGGGGGGGCGGCAGCTCCTACAATGAGCAGTTCTTC. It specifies CASKGGGGSSYNEQFF.

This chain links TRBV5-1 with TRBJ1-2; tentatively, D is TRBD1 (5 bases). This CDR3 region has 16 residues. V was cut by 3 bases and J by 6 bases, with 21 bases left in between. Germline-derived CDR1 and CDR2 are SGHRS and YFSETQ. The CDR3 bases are TGCGCCAGCAGCTATAGGGGCGGGGGTAGTATGGATGGCTACACCTTC. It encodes CASSYRGGGSMDGYTF.

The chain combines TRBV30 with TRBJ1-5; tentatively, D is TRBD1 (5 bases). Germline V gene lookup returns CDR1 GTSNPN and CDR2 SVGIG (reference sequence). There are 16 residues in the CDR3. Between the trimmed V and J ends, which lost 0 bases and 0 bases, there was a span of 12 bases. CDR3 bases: TGTGCCTGGAGTGTACCCAGGGCCCATAGCAATCAGCCCCAGCATTTT. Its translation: CAWSVPRAHSNQPQHF.

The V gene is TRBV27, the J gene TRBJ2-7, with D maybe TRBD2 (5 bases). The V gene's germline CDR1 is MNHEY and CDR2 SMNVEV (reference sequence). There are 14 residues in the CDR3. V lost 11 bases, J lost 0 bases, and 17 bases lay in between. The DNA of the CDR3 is TGTGCCCGATCTTGCGGGTCCCGCTCCTACGAGCAGTACTTC. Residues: CARSCGSRSYEQYF.

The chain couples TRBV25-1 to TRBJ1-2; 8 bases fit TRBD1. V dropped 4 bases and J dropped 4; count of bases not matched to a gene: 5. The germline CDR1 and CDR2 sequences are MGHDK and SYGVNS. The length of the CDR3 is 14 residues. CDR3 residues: CASSGQGQGYGYTF. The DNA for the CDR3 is TGTGCCAGCAGTGGACAGGGGCAGGGCTATGGCTACACCTTC.

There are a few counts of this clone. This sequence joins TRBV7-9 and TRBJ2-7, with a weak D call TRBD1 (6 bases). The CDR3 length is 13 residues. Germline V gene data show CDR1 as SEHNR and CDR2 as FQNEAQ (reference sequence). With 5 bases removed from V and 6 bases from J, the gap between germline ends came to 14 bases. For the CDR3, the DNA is TGTGCCAGCAGCCTAATTGGGGGCCTCGAGCAGTACTTC. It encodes CASSLIGGLEQYF.

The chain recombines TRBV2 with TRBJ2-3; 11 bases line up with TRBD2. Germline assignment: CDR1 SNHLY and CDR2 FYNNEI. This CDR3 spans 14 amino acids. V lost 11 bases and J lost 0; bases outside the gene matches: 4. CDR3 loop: CALLAGGSTDTQYF. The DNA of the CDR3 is TGTGCCCTTTTAGCGGGGGGGAGCACAGATACGCAGTATTTT.

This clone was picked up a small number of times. CDR3 sequence: CASSLALGRDYGYTF. The CDR3 DNA is TGCGCCAGCAGCTTGGCGTTAGGGAGGGACTATGGCTACACCTTC. J is TRBJ1-2 and V is TRBV5-1; no clear D gene. This CDR3 has 15 residues. Germline-derived CDR1 and CDR2 are SGHRS and YFSETQ. V was clipped by 0 bases and J by 3 bases, with 12 bases between them. Based on the CDR3 plus reference TRBV5-1 and TRBJ1-2, the full variable domain is KAGVTQTPRYLIKTRGQQVTLSCSPISGHRSVSWYQQTPGQGLQFLFEYFSETQRNKGNFPGRFSGRQFSNSRSEMNVSTLELGDSALYLCASSLALGRDYGYTFGSGTRLTVV.

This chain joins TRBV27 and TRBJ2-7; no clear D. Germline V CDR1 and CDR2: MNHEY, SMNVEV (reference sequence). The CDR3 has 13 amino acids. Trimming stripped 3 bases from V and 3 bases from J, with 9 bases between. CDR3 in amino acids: CASSFGSGYEQYF. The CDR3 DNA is TGTGCCAGCAGTTTCGGGTCTGGCTACGAGCAGTACTTC.

CDR3 in amino acids: CASSLDGVSGYTF. In nucleotides, the CDR3 is TGTGCCAGCAGCTTAGACGGGGTGAGCGGCTACACCTTC. The V and J genes are TRBV7-2 and TRBJ1-2; D unclear. The germline V and J ends were trimmed by 1 base and 8 bases, with 11 bases remaining between them. Germline V CDR1 and CDR2: SGHTA, FQGNSA. The CDR3 runs to 13 residues.

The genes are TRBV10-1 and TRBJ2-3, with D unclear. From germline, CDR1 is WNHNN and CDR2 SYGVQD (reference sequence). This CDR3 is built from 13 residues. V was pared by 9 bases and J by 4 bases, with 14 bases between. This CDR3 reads CASPWAVPDTQYF. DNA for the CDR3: TGCGCCAGTCCCTGGGCAGTGCCAGATACGCAGTATTTT.

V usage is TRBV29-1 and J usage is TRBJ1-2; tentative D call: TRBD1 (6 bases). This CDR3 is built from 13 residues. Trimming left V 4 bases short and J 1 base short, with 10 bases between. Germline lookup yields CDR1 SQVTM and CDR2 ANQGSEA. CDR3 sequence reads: CSVGAGDNYGYTF. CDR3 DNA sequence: TGCAGCGTTGGGGCAGGGGATAACTATGGCTACACCTTC.

CDR3 DNA: TGTGCCAGCAGCAGAACAGGGGGGGCTGAAGCTTTCTTT. Protein product: CASSRTGGAEAFF. The chain couples TRBV6-5 to TRBJ1-1, with 8 bases fitting TRBD1. Germline lookup yields CDR1 MNHEY and CDR2 SVGAGI. The V gene end was trimmed by 6 bases and the J gene end by 6 bases; junction bases not matched to a gene: 6. The CDR3 is 13 residues long.